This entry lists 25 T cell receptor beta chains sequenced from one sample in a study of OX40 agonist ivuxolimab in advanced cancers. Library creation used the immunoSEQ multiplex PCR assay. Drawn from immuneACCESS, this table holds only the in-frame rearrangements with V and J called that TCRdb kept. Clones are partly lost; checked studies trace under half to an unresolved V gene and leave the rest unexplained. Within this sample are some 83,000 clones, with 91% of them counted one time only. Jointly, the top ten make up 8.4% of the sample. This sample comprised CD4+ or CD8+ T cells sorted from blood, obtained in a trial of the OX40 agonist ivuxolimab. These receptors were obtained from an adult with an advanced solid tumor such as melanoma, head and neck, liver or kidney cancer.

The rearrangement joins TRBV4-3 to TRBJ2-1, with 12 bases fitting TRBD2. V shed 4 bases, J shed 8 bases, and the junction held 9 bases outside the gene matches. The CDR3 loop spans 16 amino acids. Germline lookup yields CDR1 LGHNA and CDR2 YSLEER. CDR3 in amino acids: CASSLDPSGRGDEQFF. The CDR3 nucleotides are TGCGCCAGCAGCCTCGACCCTAGCGGGAGGGGGGATGAGCAGTTCTTC.

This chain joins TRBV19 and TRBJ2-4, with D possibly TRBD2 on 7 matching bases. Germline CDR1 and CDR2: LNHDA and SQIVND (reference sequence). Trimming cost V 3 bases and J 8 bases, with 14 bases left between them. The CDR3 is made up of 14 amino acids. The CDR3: CASSITGGEDIQYF. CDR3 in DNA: TGTGCCAGTAGTATCACGGGGGGCGAGGACATTCAGTACTTC.

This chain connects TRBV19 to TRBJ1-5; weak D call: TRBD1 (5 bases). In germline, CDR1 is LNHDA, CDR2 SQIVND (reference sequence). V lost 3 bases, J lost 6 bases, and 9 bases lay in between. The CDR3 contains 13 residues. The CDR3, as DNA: TGTGCCAGTAGTATCGGGGGAAGTCAGCCCCAGCATTTT. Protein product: CASSIGGSQPQHF.

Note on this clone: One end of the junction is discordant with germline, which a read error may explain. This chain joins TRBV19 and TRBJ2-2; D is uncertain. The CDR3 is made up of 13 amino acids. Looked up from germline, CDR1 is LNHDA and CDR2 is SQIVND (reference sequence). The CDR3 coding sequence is TGTGCCAGTAGCATAGAACTCGCGGGGGAGCTGTTTTTT. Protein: CASSIELAGELFF.

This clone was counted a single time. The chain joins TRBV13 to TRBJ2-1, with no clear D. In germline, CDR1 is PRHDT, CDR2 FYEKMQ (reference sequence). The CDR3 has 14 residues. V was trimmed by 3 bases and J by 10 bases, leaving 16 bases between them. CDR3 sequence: CASSFPGPTREQFF. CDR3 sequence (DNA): TGTGCCAGCAGCTTCCCCGGCCCGACCAGGGAGCAGTTCTTC.

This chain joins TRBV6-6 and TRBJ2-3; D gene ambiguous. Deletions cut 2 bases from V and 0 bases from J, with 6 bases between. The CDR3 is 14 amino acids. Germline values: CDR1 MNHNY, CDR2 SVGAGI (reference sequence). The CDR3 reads CASSYASSTDTQYF. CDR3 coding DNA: TGTGCCAGCAGTTACGCATCTAGCACAGATACGCAGTATTTT.

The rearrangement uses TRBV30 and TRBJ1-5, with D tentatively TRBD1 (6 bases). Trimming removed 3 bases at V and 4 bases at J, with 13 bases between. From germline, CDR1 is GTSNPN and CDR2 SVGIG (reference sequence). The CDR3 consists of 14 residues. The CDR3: CAWRVPGENQPQHF. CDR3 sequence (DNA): TGTGCCTGGAGAGTGCCAGGGGAGAATCAGCCCCAGCATTTT.

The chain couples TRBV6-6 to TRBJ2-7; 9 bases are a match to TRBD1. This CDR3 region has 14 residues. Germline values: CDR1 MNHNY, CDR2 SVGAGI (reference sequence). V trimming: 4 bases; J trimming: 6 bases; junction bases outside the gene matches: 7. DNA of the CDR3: TGTGCCAGCAGTTTTCCGACAGGGGGAAGCGAGCAGTACGTC. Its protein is CASSFPTGGSEQYV.

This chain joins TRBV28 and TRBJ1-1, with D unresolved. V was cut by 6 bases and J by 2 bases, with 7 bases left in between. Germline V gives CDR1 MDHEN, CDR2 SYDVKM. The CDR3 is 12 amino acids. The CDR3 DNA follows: TGTGCCAGCAGGAAAAGAAACACTGAAGCTTTCTTT. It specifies CASRKRNTEAFF.

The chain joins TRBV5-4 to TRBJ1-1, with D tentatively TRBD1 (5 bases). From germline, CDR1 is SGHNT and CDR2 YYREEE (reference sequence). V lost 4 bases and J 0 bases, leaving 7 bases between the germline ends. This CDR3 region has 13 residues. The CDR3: CASSDSMNTEAFF. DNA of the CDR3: TGTGCCAGCAGCGACAGTATGAACACTGAAGCTTTCTTT.

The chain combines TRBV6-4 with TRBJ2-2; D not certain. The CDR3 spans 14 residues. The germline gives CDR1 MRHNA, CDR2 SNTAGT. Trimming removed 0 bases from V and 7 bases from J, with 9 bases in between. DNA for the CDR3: TGTGCCAGCAGTGACTCGCATTCTGACGGGGAGCTGTTTTTT. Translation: CASSDSHSDGELFF.

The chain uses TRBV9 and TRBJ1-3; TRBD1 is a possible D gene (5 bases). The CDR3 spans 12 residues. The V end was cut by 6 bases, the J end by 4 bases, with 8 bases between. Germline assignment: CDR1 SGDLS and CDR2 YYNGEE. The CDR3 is CASTQGGNTIYF. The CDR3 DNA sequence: TGTGCCAGCACGCAGGGCGGAAACACCATATATTTT.

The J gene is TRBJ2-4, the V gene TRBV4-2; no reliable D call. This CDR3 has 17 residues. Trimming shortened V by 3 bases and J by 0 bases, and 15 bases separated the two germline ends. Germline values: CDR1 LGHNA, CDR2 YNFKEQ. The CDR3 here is CASSQGNRYRAKNIQYF. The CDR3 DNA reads TGTGCCAGCAGCCAGGGTAACAGATACAGAGCCAAAAACATTCAGTACTTC.

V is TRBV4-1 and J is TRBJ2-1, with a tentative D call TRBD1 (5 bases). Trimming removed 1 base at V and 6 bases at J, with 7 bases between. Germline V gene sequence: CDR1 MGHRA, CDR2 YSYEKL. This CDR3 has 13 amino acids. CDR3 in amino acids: CASSQARGNEQFF. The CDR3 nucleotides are TGCGCCAGCAGCCAAGCTAGGGGCAATGAGCAGTTCTTC.

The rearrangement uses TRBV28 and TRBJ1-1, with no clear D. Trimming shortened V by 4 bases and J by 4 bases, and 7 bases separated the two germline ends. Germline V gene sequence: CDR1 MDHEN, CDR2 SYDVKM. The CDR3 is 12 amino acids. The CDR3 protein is CASSSHVTEAFF. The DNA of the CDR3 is TGTGCCAGCAGTTCCCACGTCACTGAAGCTTTCTTT.

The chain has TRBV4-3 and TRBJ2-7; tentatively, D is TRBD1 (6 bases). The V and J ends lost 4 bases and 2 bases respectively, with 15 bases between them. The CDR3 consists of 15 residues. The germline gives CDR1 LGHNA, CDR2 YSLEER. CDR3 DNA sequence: TGCGCCAGCAGCCTCCACAGGGTCTTGACCTACGAGCAGTACTTC. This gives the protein CASSLHRVLTYEQYF.

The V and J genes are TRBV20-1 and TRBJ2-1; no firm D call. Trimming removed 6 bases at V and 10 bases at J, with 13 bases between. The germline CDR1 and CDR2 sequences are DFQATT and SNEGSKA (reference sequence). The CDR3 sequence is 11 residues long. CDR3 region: CSASTTMEQFF. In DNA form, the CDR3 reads TGCAGTGCAAGCACTACAATGGAGCAGTTCTTC.

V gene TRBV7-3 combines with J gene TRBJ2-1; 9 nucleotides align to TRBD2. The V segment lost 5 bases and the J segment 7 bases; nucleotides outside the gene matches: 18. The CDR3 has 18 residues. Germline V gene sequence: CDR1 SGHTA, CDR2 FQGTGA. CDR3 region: CASSLWGASGNRRNEQFF. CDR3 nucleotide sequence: TGTGCCAGCAGCCTTTGGGGGGCTAGCGGGAATCGTAGGAATGAGCAGTTCTTC.

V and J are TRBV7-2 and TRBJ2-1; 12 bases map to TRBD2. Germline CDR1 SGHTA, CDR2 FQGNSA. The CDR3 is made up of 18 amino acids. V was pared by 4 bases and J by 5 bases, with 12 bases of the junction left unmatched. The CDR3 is CASSYRLAGGPLDNEQFF. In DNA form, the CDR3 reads TGTGCCAGCAGCTATCGGCTAGCGGGAGGGCCCTTGGACAATGAGCAGTTCTTC.

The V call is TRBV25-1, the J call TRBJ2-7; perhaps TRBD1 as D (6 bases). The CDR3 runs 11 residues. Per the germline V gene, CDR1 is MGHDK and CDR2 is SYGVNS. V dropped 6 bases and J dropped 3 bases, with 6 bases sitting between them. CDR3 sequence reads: CASRDSYEQYF. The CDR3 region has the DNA TGTGCCAGCAGGGACAGCTACGAGCAGTACTTC.

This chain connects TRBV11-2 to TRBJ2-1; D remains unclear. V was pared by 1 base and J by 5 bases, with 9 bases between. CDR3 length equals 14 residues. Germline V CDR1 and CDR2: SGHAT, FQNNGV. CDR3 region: CASSLAAYHNEQFF. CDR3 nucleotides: TGTGCCAGCAGCTTAGCTGCCTACCACAATGAGCAGTTCTTC.

The CDR3 nucleotides are TGCAGCATCCTCACGGGGGACAACTATGGCTACACCTTC. Its protein is CSILTGDNYGYTF. This chain connects TRBV29-1 to TRBJ1-2; tentative D call: TRBD1 (5 bases). The CDR3 length is 13 residues. Deletions cut 8 bases from V and 2 bases from J, with 15 bases between. Germline CDR1 reads SQVTM; CDR2 reads ANQGSEA.

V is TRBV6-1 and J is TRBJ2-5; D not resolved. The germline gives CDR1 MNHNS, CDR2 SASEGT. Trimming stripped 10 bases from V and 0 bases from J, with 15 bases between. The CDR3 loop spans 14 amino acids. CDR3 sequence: CATRPQPYQETQYF. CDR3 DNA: TGTGCCACTAGGCCACAGCCGTACCAAGAGACCCAGTACTTC.

The CDR3, as DNA: TGTGCCAGCAGTCCTTCCGGGACTAGAGCGTCGTATTTT. It encodes CASSPSGTRASYF. V is TRBV13 and J is TRBJ2-3, with 8 bases matching TRBD2. The CDR3 has 13 amino acids. The germline V gene has CDR1 PRHDT and CDR2 FYEKMQ (reference sequence). V shed 6 bases and J 14 bases; nucleotides not matched to a gene: 13.

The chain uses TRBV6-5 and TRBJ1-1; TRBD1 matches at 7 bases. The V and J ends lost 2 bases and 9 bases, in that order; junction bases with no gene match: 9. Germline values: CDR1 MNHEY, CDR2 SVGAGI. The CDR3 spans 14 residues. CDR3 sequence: CASSYQDRLEKAFF. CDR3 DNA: TGTGCCAGCAGTTACCAGGACAGGCTGGAGAAAGCTTTCTTT.